The 4 T cell receptor beta chains presented below share a single source sample, sequenced in a study of blood T cells in healthy people across ages. A second PCR of 7 to 11 cycles used a sample-barcoded 5' primer and a J-beta primer mix. TCRdb fed the 5' RACE reads into MiXCR, producing one record per CDR3 protein. The sample yields about 800,000 distinct CDR3 sequences, around 50% seen once. Sequencing input: blood. Source of these receptors: a man older than 75 in good health.

The CDR3 region has the DNA TGTGCCAGCAGCTTAGGGGGGGGCGGTACCTACGAGCAGTACTTC. Translating gives CASSLGGGGTYEQYF. This rearrangement joins TRBV7-9 to TRBJ2-7; maybe TRBD2 (7 bases). The germline CDR1 and CDR2 sequences are SEHNR and FQNEAQ (reference sequence). V was cut by 1 base and J by 2 bases, with 12 bases left in between. This CDR3 comprises 15 residues. Full variable domain (rest looked up from reference TRBV7-9 and TRBJ2-7): DTGVSQNPRHKITKRGQNVTFRCDPISEHNRLYWYRQTLGQGPEFLTYFQNEAQLEKSRLLSDRFSAERPKGSFSTLEIQRTEQGDSAMYLCASSLGGGGTYEQYFGPGTRLTVT.

This clonotype has a count of ten or more. Relative to the germline gene, one junction end is altered; a read error may explain this. The rearrangement links TRBV4-1 to TRBJ2-3; D is undetermined. Per the germline V gene, CDR1 is MGHRA and CDR2 is YSYEKL. This CDR3 region has 12 residues. The CDR3 DNA sequence: TGTGCCAGCAGCCATGGCACAGATACGCAGTATTTT. Protein: CASSHGTDTQYF.

This clonotype was observed a handful of times. The chain joins TRBV25-1 to TRBJ2-5, with a weak D call TRBD1 (6 bases). The CDR3 runs to 13 residues. Germline CDR1 and CDR2: MGHDK and SYGVNS. Trimming took 1 base from V and 3 from J, leaving 6 bases between them. CDR3 residues: CASSEWDKETQYF. CDR3 nucleotide sequence: TGTGCCAGCAGTGAATGGGACAAAGAGACCCAGTACTTC.

This clonotype has a handful of counts. V gene TRBV9 combines with J gene TRBJ1-1; 7 bases are shared with TRBD1. The J segment lost 3 bases and the V segment lost 6 bases, leaving 5 bases of the junction unmatched. The CDR3 extends over 13 amino acids. Germline V lookup: CDR1 SGDLS, CDR2 YYNGEE. Here the CDR3 reads CASNQGDDTEAFF. Here the CDR3 DNA reads TGTGCCAGCAACCAGGGGGACGACACTGAAGCTTTCTTT.